This T cell receptor (beta chain) was captured by sequencing in a study of T cells after yellow fever vaccination. Study-wide background: Preparation used SMART-Seq v4 Ultra Low Input for the low-cell-number fractions. Study-wide findings and caveats: After the booster, about 95% of CD4 and 88% of CD8 primary-response clones were re-detected. The secondary response was weaker, and its peak arrived faster, on day 5 versus 15.

As to this clonotype: Antigen: not known.

The CDR3 has 17 residues. The J segment lost 8 bases and the V segment lost 5 bases, leaving 15 bases of the junction unmatched. One entry per CDR3 protein, called by TCRdb with MiXCR from the 5' RACE reads. Of around 340,000 distinct CDR3 sequences listed, roughly an eighth are singletons. The TCR comes from a man aged 18-30 years who received the YFV17D yellow fever vaccine. This rearrangement joins TRBV12-3 or TRBV12-4 to TRBJ2-2, with 9 positions matching TRBD1. This material consisted of CD4+ T cells sorted from PBMCs, taken 15 days after the yellow fever booster vaccination. As DNA, the CDR3 is TGTGCCAGCAGTCCCGGACAGGGGCAAGGCAGGGAGGGGGAGCTGTTTTTT. Translating gives CASSPGQGQGREGELFF.